Listed here are 15 T cell receptor beta chains from one sample, sequenced in a study of OX40 agonist ivuxolimab in advanced cancers. Clones were sequenced by immunoSEQ multiplex PCR, and TCRdb holds only the in-frame ones, with some missing. The sample holds about 51,000 clones, about 80% seen once. Here the sequenced sample was CD4+ or CD8+ T cells sorted from blood, taken in a trial of the OX40 agonist ivuxolimab. Every receptor here comes from an adult with an advanced solid tumor such as melanoma, head and neck, liver or kidney cancer.

The rearrangement uses TRBV6-6 and TRBJ2-7; TRBD1 is a possible D gene (6 bases). This CDR3 is 12 amino acids long. Deletions cut 6 bases from V and 7 bases from J, with 13 bases between. Germline CDR1 is MNHNY and CDR2 is SVGAGI (reference sequence). CDR3 region: CASRQGLGEQYF. Written as DNA, the CDR3 is TGTGCCAGCAGACAGGGCCTAGGGGAGCAGTACTTC.

This clone has more than one count but fewer than ten. The chain recombines TRBV2 with TRBJ1-6; TRBD1 might be the D (6 bases). Per the germline V gene, CDR1 is SNHLY and CDR2 is FYNNEI. The CDR3 length is 15 residues. The ends were cut back, 2 bases at V and 7 bases at J, with 12 bases in the middle. CDR3 sequence reads: CASSELRGENSPLHF. The CDR3 coding sequence is TGTGCCAGCAGTGAACTCAGGGGCGAGAATTCACCCCTCCACTTT.

The sample holds one count of this clone. Other DNA sequences in this sample translate to the same CDR3. This sequence joins TRBV9 and TRBJ1-1, with D possibly being TRBD1 (5 bases). Germline V gene sequence: CDR1 SGDLS, CDR2 YYNGEE. The V end was cut by 0 bases, the J end by 2 bases, with 11 bases between. The CDR3 sequence is 15 residues long. CDR3 residues: CASSVEPGGNTEAFF. The CDR3 DNA follows: TGTGCCAGCAGCGTAGAACCTGGGGGAAACACTGAAGCTTTCTTT.

The CDR3 DNA sequence: TGTGCCAGCAGCACGAGGGTCCCCGCCGGGGAGCTGTTTTTT. Translation gives CASSTRVPAGELFF. The chain joins TRBV13 to TRBJ2-2, with a tentative D call TRBD2 (5 bases). The CDR3 is 14 amino acids. Germline loops: CDR1 PRHDT, CDR2 FYEKMQ (reference sequence). V was trimmed by 5 bases and J by 6 bases, leaving 13 bases between them.

The chain recombines TRBV23-1 with TRBJ2-7; tentative D call: TRBD1 (5 bases). TRBV23-1 is recorded as an ORF, its role being uncertain. V lost 7 bases, J lost 0 bases, and 16 bases lay in between. This CDR3 has 15 residues. CDR3 DNA: TGCGCCAGCACACCCACAGGCCCAACCTCCTACGAGCAGTACTTC. Its translation is CASTPTGPTSYEQYF.

The sample holds one count of this clone. The gene calls are TRBV29-1 and TRBJ2-6; 7 bases are shared with TRBD1. Unmatched junction bases numbered 13, after V lost 7 bases and J lost 4 bases. The CDR3 is 16 amino acids. Germline V gene data show CDR1 as SQVTM and CDR2 as ANQGSEA. CDR3 sequence (DNA): TGCAGCGCCATCGGGACAGCCGCCCAAGGGGCCAACGTCCTGACTTTC. This translates into CSAIGTAAQGANVLTF.

V and J are TRBV7-2 and TRBJ2-1; D gene ambiguous. The CDR3 runs to 15 residues. Germline assignment: CDR1 SGHTA and CDR2 FQGNSA. Trimming cost V 5 bases and J 5 bases, with 16 bases left between them. CDR3: CASSVRVGIHNEQFF. The DNA for the CDR3 is TGTGCCAGCAGCGTTAGAGTTGGGATCCACAATGAGCAGTTCTTC.

The V and J genes are TRBV25-1 and TRBJ2-6; D unresolved. The V gene's germline CDR1 is MGHDK and CDR2 SYGVNS. Deletions cut 5 bases from V and 0 bases from J, with 11 bases between. This CDR3 comprises 16 residues. The CDR3 DNA is TGTGCCAGCAGTCCGCAGAAGGGCTCTGGGGCCAACGTCCTGACTTTC. Protein sequence: CASSPQKGSGANVLTF.

The chain recombines TRBV7-2 with TRBJ1-1; D is possibly TRBD1 (6 bases). Trimming cost V 1 base and J 7 bases, with 16 bases left between them. The germline V gene encodes CDR1 SGHTA and CDR2 FQGNSA. CDR3 length: 15 residues. This CDR3 reads CASSLGVQGRLEAFF. CDR3 DNA sequence: TGTGCCAGCAGCTTAGGGGTACAGGGAAGGCTTGAAGCTTTCTTT.

This chain joins TRBV5-4 and TRBJ1-2; no reliable D call. The CDR3 has 13 amino acids. V was trimmed by 3 bases and J by 2 bases, leaving 8 bases between them. Germline V gene lookup returns CDR1 SGHNT and CDR2 YYREEE (reference sequence). The CDR3 sequence is CASSSDANYGYTF. CDR3 bases: TGTGCCAGCAGCTCAGACGCCAACTATGGCTACACCTTC.

The J gene is TRBJ1-3, the V gene TRBV9; possibly TRBD1 for D (6 bases). The germline CDR1 and CDR2 sequences are SGDLS and YYNGEE. Between the trimmed V and J ends, which lost 1 base and 3 bases, there was a span of 14 bases. The CDR3 length is 16 residues. The CDR3 spells CASSVTWGPGGNTIYF. The CDR3 DNA follows: TGTGCCAGCAGCGTAACATGGGGGCCTGGTGGAAACACCATATATTTT.

V is TRBV7-9 and J is TRBJ1-5; D is uncertain. Germline V gene data show CDR1 as SEHNR and CDR2 as FQNEAQ (reference sequence). This CDR3 is built from 15 residues. V gave up 5 bases and J gave up 0 bases, with 11 bases separating them. The CDR3 reads CASSLDGSSNQPQHF. The CDR3 bases are TGTGCCAGCAGCCTAGACGGAAGTAGCAATCAGCCCCAGCATTTT.

The chain is built from TRBV19 and TRBJ2-3; the D gene is possibly TRBD2 (6 bases). Germline CDR1 and CDR2: LNHDA and SQIVND (reference sequence). V lost 5 bases and J lost 0, with 15 bases in between. CDR3 size: 16 residues. CDR3 sequence: CASSPTGGTSTDTQYF. In nucleotides, the CDR3 is TGTGCCAGTAGTCCGACTGGGGGGACTAGCACAGATACGCAGTATTTT.

The chain employs TRBV5-1 and TRBJ2-5; D perhaps matches TRBD2 (7 bases). CDR1 and CDR2 (germline): SGHRS, YFSETQ. The V and J ends lost 0 bases and 1 base respectively, with 16 bases between them. The CDR3 extends over 17 amino acids. Here the CDR3 DNA reads TGCGCCAGCAGCTTGGAGGGGGGAGCGGGGATCCAAGAGACCCAGTACTTC. Amino acids: CASSLEGGAGIQETQYF.

The chain couples TRBV7-3 to TRBJ2-1; TRBD2 matches at 12 bases. CDR1 SGHTA and CDR2 FQGTGA come from the germline V gene. This CDR3 contains 14 residues. Trimming removed 10 bases from V and 12 bases from J; junction bases left unmatched: 13. This CDR3 reads CATSQTSGGGSQFF. CDR3 nucleotide sequence: TGTGCCACCTCCCAGACTAGCGGGGGCGGATCGCAGTTCTTC. Full variable domain (rest looked up from reference TRBV7-3 and TRBJ2-1): GAGVSQTPSNKVTEKGKYVELRCDPISGHTALYWYRQSLGQGPEFLIYFQGTGAADDSGLPNDRFFAVRPEGSVSTLKIQRTERGDSAVYLCATSQTSGGGSQFFGPGTRLTVL.